Listed below are T cell receptor beta chains from one sample, sequenced in a study of blood T cells in healthy people across ages. TCRdb reprocessed the 5' RACE reads with MiXCR, giving one entry per CDR3 protein. The top ten hold 2.1% of the sample, which has about 1.8 million distinct CDR3 sequences, about 50% seen once. The sequenced sample consisted of blood. These receptors originate from a middle-aged woman in good health. The conserved cysteine and the conserved F or W are not part of the CDR3 here.

v_gene: TRBV5-1
j_gene: TRBJ2-2
CDR3aa: ASSLTGTGRSFNTGELF

v_gene: TRBV27
j_gene: TRBJ2-3
CDR3aa: ASGTQTGTSSTDTQY

v_gene: TRBV20-1
j_gene: TRBJ2-7
CDR3aa: SARSGTGGYEQY

v_gene: TRBV4-3
j_gene: TRBJ1-6
CDR3aa: ASSHRQGIGLPLH

v_gene: TRBV28
j_gene: TRBJ2-5
CDR3aa: ASSLGSVYQETQY

v_gene: TRBV5-1
j_gene: TRBJ2-7
CDR3aa: ASSLAASGTYEQY

v_gene: TRBV5-1
j_gene: TRBJ2-7
CDR3aa: ASSIRPGQGTNEQY

v_gene: TRBV20-1
j_gene: TRBJ2-2
CDR3aa: SASRVNANTGELF

v_gene: TRBV3-1
j_gene: TRBJ2-3
CDR3aa: ASSQVTAGSFSSTDTQY

v_gene: TRBV9
j_gene: TRBJ1-4
CDR3aa: ASSVAVEGSKLF

v_gene: TRBV6-1
j_gene: TRBJ2-3
CDR3aa: ASKTGLSGRMDTQY

v_gene: TRBV24-1
j_gene: TRBJ2-3
CDR3aa: TTSDSHMDTQY

v_gene: TRBV7-9
j_gene: NA
CDR3aa: ASSIMTGGLSDETQY

v_gene: TRBV12-3/TRBV12-4
j_gene: TRBJ2-1
CDR3aa: ASAIASEQF

v_gene: TRBV5-1
j_gene: TRBJ2-5
CDR3aa: ASSLVGSPRETQY

v_gene: TRBV7-2
j_gene: TRBJ2-5
CDR3aa: ASSLAVEEETQY

v_gene: TRBV13
j_gene: TRBJ2-1
CDR3aa: ASSPMSGGPRNEQF

v_gene: TRBV18
j_gene: TRBJ1-1
CDR3aa: ASSPGQGHTEAF

v_gene: TRBV6-2/TRBV6-3
j_gene: NA
CDR3aa: ASSTGTRSEQY

v_gene: TRBV9
j_gene: TRBJ2-2
CDR3aa: VSSVAWQAGGELF

v_gene: TRBV25-1
j_gene: TRBJ1-6
CDR3aa: ASSEYGGRRNSPLH

v_gene: TRBV14
j_gene: TRBJ1-4
CDR3aa: ASSQDWGSIATNEKLF

v_gene: TRBV7-2
j_gene: TRBJ2-3
CDR3aa: ASSSERGGRTDTQY

v_gene: TRBV7-8
j_gene: TRBJ2-3
CDR3aa: ASSFRGGVDTQY

v_gene: TRBV4-3
j_gene: TRBJ2-5
CDR3aa: ASTKTSGMGETQY

v_gene: TRBV6-5
j_gene: TRBJ2-1
CDR3aa: ASAKNGGGKF

v_gene: TRBV5-1
j_gene: TRBJ1-2
CDR3aa: ASSSGQGNLYT

v_gene: TRBV2
j_gene: TRBJ2-1
CDR3aa: ASSEGAGQF

v_gene: TRBV29-1
j_gene: TRBJ2-1
CDR3aa: SVGVAGNEQF

v_gene: TRBV12-3/TRBV12-4
j_gene: TRBJ2-1
CDR3aa: ASSVLAGGDNEQF

v_gene: TRBV9
j_gene: TRBJ1-2
CDR3aa: ASSVVTGTNYGYT

v_gene: TRBV20-1
j_gene: TRBJ2-7
CDR3aa: SAALAGYSYEQY